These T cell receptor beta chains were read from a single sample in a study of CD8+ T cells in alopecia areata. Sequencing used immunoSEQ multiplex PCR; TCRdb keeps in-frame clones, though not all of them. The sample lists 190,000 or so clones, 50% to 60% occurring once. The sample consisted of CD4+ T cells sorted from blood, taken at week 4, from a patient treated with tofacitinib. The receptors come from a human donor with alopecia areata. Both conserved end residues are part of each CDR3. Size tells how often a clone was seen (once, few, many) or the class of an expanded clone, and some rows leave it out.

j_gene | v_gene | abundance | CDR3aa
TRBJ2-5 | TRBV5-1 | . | CASSLQETQYF
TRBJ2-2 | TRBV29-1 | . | CSVVGLAGATGELFF
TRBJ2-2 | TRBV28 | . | CASRWQGDTGELFF
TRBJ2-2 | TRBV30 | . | CAWGMGTGSGELFF
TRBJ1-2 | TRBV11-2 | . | CASSLDERASGGGGYTF
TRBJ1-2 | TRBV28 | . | CASSLPLQINYGYTF
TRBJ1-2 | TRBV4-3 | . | CASSQDMDGAGYTF
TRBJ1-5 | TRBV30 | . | CAWSEDIKNQPQHF
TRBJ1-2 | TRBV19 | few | CASSSQGFYGYTF
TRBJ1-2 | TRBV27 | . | CASRQDVSAYYGYTF